The 9 T cell receptor beta chains below all came from one sample that was sequenced in a study of coeliac disease. What these receptors recognize is not known. General observations from the study: In active celiac disease, intraepithelial and lamina propria TRB and TRG repertoires were less clonal than controls.

Sequencing was performed with immunoSEQ multiplex PCR; in TCRdb, only in-frame clones are kept and a portion is missing. Of thousands of clones in the sample, approximately 70% are singletons; the top ten hold roughly 4%. Sequenced material: lamina propria lymphocytes from the gut. The receptors here all came from a woman aged 18-29 years with active celiac disease.

V gene TRBV11-3 combines with J gene TRBJ1-3; D is uncertain. Trimming removed 4 bases at V and 6 bases at J, with 10 bases between. The CDR3 is 13 amino acids. Germline CDR1 and CDR2: SGHNT and YENEEA. In nucleotides, the CDR3 is TGTGCCAGCAGCTCTCCAAGAGAAAACACCATATATTTT. Its protein is CASSSPRENTIYF.

V and J are TRBV5-1 and TRBJ2-1; 7 bases are shared with TRBD1. J gave up 4 bases and V 0 bases, and 4 bases lay outside the gene matches. CDR1 is SGHRS and CDR2 is YFSETQ in the germline V gene. The CDR3 is 15 amino acids. For the CDR3, the DNA is TGCGCCAGCAGCTTGGGGGGGACAGTTTACAATGAGCAGTTCTTC. Its protein product is CASSLGGTVYNEQFF.

The J gene is TRBJ2-5, the V gene TRBV9; D is possibly TRBD1 (5 bases). Judging by the DNA end, TRBJ2-7 fits better; the J call may be wrong. This CDR3 contains 14 residues. Germline V lookup: CDR1 SGDLS, CDR2 YYNGEE. DNA of the CDR3: TGTGCCAGCAGCGTAGGCCTACAGGCCTACGAGCAGTACTTC. Translated: CASSVGLQAYEQYF.

The rearrangement joins TRBV7-3 to TRBJ2-3; 7 bases are a match to TRBD2. The CDR3 totals 14 residues. Germline-derived CDR1 and CDR2 are SGHTA and FQGTGA. V lost 6 bases and J lost 5; bases outside the gene matches: 8. For the CDR3, the DNA is TGTGCCAGCAGTAGCGGGTTACAGAGAGATACGCAGTATTTT. This encodes CASSSGLQRDTQYF.

The chain carries TRBV18 and TRBJ2-6; D uncertain. The V end lost 4 bases, the J end lost 2 bases, and 6 bases lay between the germline ends. Per the germline V gene, CDR1 is KGHSH and CDR2 is LQKENI. The CDR3 totals 14 residues. DNA for the CDR3: TGTGCCAGCTCACGGCTGACTGGGGCCAACGTCCTGACTTTC. As protein: CASSRLTGANVLTF. Full variable domain (rest looked up from reference TRBV18 and TRBJ2-6): NAGVMQNPRHLVRRRGQEARLRCSPMKGHSHVYWYRQLPEEGLKFMVYLQKENIIDESGMPKERFSAEFPKEGPSILRIQQVVRGDSAAYFCASSRLTGANVLTFGAGSRLTVL.

The chain combines TRBV10-3 with TRBJ2-3, with 12 bases identical to TRBD1. This CDR3 comprises 15 residues. The germline V gene has CDR1 ENHRY and CDR2 SYGVKD. V lost 5 bases and J lost 2; bases outside the gene matches: 2. The DNA of the CDR3 is TGTGCCATCAGTTGGGACAGGGGGCCCACAGATACGCAGTATTTT. Translated: CAISWDRGPTDTQYF.

This clone is a singleton in its sample. V gene TRBV11-2 combines with J gene TRBJ2-2; D unclear. Trimming removed 3 bases from V and 0 bases from J, with 14 bases in between. The CDR3 has 17 amino acids. Germline V gene sequence: CDR1 SGHAT, CDR2 FQNNGV. The CDR3 DNA reads TGTGCCAGCAGCTTCTACCCTTTGGTAACGAACACCGGGGAGCTGTTTTTT. Amino acids: CASSFYPLVTNTGELFF.

This chain links TRBV2 with TRBJ2-5; the match to TRBD2 covers 10 bases. This CDR3 has 18 amino acids. The germline gives CDR1 SNHLY, CDR2 FYNNEI. The V gene end was trimmed by 0 bases and the J gene end by 1 base; junction bases not matched to a gene: 8. This CDR3 reads CASSEADPRLAGQETQYF. The DNA for the CDR3 is TGTGCCAGCAGTGAAGCGGACCCCAGACTAGCGGGCCAAGAGACCCAGTACTTC.

The chain links TRBV27 to TRBJ1-6, with D possibly matching TRBD1 (6 bases). V was trimmed by 3 bases and J by 7 bases, leaving 10 bases between them. Germline V gene sequence: CDR1 MNHEY, CDR2 SMNVEV (reference sequence). The CDR3 has 14 residues. CDR3 DNA: TGTGCCAGCAGTTTCCGGACAGTCAATTCACCCCTCCACTTT. This translates into CASSFRTVNSPLHF.